This entry features one TCR beta chain sequence. This sample is drawn from a study of blood T cell repertoires in COVID-19. Across the study: COVID-19 samples from acute and convalescent phases originated in the United States, Italy and Spain.

The CDR3 spans 17 residues. Trimming cost V 4 bases and J 0 bases, with 17 bases left between them. From germline, CDR1 is SGDLS and CDR2 YYNGEE. Under the authors' procedure: Estimates of nucleated cell counts were drawn from the amplification of reference gene primers. TCRdb keeps only in-frame clones here, not all; method: immunoSEQ multiplex PCR. V and J calls plus clone size are reproduced from that table; the DNA served to infer D and trimming. The sample has about 400,000 clones, approximately 90% seen once. The sequence was obtained from a woman between 18 and 29 years old with acute COVID-19. Source material: PBMCs or T cells enriched from blood (not recorded which). The rearrangement links TRBV9 to TRBJ2-1; D may be TRBD2 (5 bases). CDR3 nucleotides: TGTGCCAGCAGCTTATCACTAGGATCAAGCTCCTACAATGAGCAGTTCTTC. It specifies CASSLSLGSSSYNEQFF.